This TCR beta chain was recovered during a study of radiotherapy plus CTLA-4 blockade in lung cancer. Turning to the study itself: Among enrolled patients, over 15% responded and roughly 31% achieved disease control.

Sequencing was performed with immunoSEQ multiplex PCR; in TCRdb, only in-frame clones are kept and a portion is missing. The repertoire holds tens of thousands of clones, with roughly 86% as singletons. In chemo-refractory metastatic non-small-cell lung cancer, patients got ipilimumab CTLA-4 blockade together with focal radiation. The CDR3 runs to 14 residues. Germline lookup yields CDR1 MDHEN and CDR2 SYDVKM. V was shortened by 2 bases and J by 4 bases, with 11 bases between the two germline ends. With regard to this clone: The antigen is undetermined.

Study-level results: In blood, tumor-derived TCR clones expanded after radiotherapy plus ipilimumab. It was early blood T cell clone dynamics, with interferon-beta, that reportedly best predicted response.

The chain couples TRBV28 to TRBJ1-2; tentative D call: TRBD1 (5 bases). The sample here was peripheral blood, taken from a patient treated with radiotherapy plus ipilimumab. The sequence came from a human donor with non-small cell lung cancer who had stable disease on radiotherapy plus ipilimumab. As DNA, the CDR3 is TGTGCCAGCAGTTTAGGGGGAGTCGGCTATGGCTACACCTTC. Translating gives CASSLGGVGYGYTF.